This TCR beta chain was obtained from a study of early stage breast cancer tumors. Whole-study context: Of some 15 invasive breast tumors, about a dozen were hormone receptor-positive, HER2-negative.

Germline CDR1 reads KGHSH; CDR2 reads LQKENI. Trimming pared 0 bases from V and 4 bases from J, leaving 12 bases between. This CDR3 is built from 15 residues. This clone was seen a single time. Antigen: not known. Study conclusions and caveats: Functional markers like CD4, CD8 and FOXP3 were missed in bulk sequencing.

TCRdb keeps only in-frame clones here, not all; method: immunoSEQ multiplex PCR. Of over 7,500 clones detected, 64% appear once; the ten largest clones hold approximately 12%. The receptor was isolated from a person in their sixties with breast cancer. This chain connects TRBV18 to TRBJ1-1, with D perhaps TRBD1 (6 bases). The sequenced sample consisted of breast tumor tissue. The CDR3 region is CASSPPGRGGTEAFF. The CDR3 nucleotides read TGTGCCAGCTCACCACCGGGCAGGGGAGGCACTGAAGCTTTCTTT.